The T cell receptor beta chain under discussion was sequenced for a study of blood T cell repertoires in COVID-19 (dated by TCRdb to 2019 to 2021). Background for the entire study: Samples from collaborators originated in the United States, Italy and Spain and spanned both the acute and convalescent phases of COVID-19. The material from the prospective study consisted of cDNA or gDNA derived from T cells, B-cell-depleted T cells, or PBMCs. The dataset comprised deeply sampled blood TCRbeta repertoires from subjects exposed to, actively infected with, or recovered from COVID-19. The repertoires were made available in a free public database intended to serve as a resource for research on the immune response to SARS-CoV-2. Samples were obtained from the ongoing ImmuneRACE study (first 160 participants) and from about 1,300 subjects provided by 6 global collaborators. A de-identified subject ID, COVID-19 status, age in years and sex were almost always included in the sample metadata. Where available, HLA class I and class II types were taken from metadata supplied by the sample provider and were not determined by assay-based typing.

A second Seattle source provided samples from volunteer blood donors who had recovered from COVID-19. Collaborating institutions collected whole blood in K2EDTA tubes following their own protocols. For TCRbeta analysis, collaborators shipped samples as frozen whole blood, isolated PBMCs, or DNA extracted from either of those sample types. The study at large found these results: The amount of clinical and demographic metadata varied by source and participant and was provided uncurated.

The sample holds a few counts of this clone. The antigen it binds to is not known. Base qualities are not provided; no much larger clone lies one nucleotide away. TCRbeta CDR3 regions were amplified from genomic DNA by means of the immunoSEQ Assay, a bias-controlled multiplex PCR. Regarding the original processing steps: The number of nucleated cells in each sample was estimated from the amplification of reference gene primers within the assay. To quantify the absolute abundance of each unique TCRbeta CDR3 rearrangement, sequence reads were collapsed and filtered. For each sample, productive Simpson clonality was calculated by taking the square root of Simpson's diversity index across productive rearrangements. In its TCRdb copy, this immuneACCESS table keeps in-frame sequences only and misses some clones. Where compared with another copy, unresolved V genes explain less than half of these, and the others have no known cause. The DNA was the basis for D and trimming; V, J and clone size are from that table. The sample includes about 300,000 clones, with around 89% observed a single time. Roughly 6.5% of the sample is taken by the ten largest.

The sequenced sample was peripheral blood. The TCR originated in a man aged 18 to 30 who had recovered from COVID-19.

The CDR3 has the sequence CASSHPRGEQYF. In nucleotides, the sequence is TGTGCCAGCAGTCACCCCCGGGGCGAGCAGTACTTC. The chain links TRBV14 with TRBJ2-7, and TRBD2 may be the D gene, going by 5 matching bases. V drops 6 bases and J drops 6 bases, leaving 12 bases in between. Taken from the germline V gene, the CDR1 and CDR2 loops are SGHDN and FVKESK. The CDR3 starts with the cysteine, ends with the phenylalanine, and has 12 residues. The retained sequence is limited to the CDR3, 36 bases, with the frame set at the first base.